The T cell receptor beta chain described here comes from a study of control samples from healthy donors and cancer patients. TCRdb's table, derived via immunoSEQ multiplex PCR, lists solely in-frame clones and lacks some. The sample comprises about 55,000 clones, approximately 88% of which are singletons, and roughly 3.8% rests with the top ten. Per germline, CDR1 SGHNT and CDR2 YYREEE (reference sequence). With 4 bases removed from V and 6 bases from J, the gap between germline ends came to 19 bases. This CDR3 is 16 amino acids long. The sequenced material came from blood. This chain connects TRBV5-4 to TRBJ1-4; perhaps TRBD1 as D (5 bases). The sequence was obtained from a man aged 45-60 years in good health. The CDR3 loop is CASSTPGPNLDEKLFF. DNA of the CDR3: TGTGCCAGCAGCACCCCGGGGCCCAACTTGGATGAAAAACTGTTTTTT.